What follows are 26 T cell receptor beta chains derived from one specimen sequenced in a study of T cell responses to AZD1222 COVID-19 vaccine. TCRdb keeps only in-frame clones here, not all; method: immunoSEQ multiplex PCR. The sample carries roughly 97,000 clones, about 88% recorded once. The sequencing here drew on peripheral blood, taken on day 0 of AZD1222 vaccination. These receptors originate from an adult in good health.

The rearrangement uses TRBV20-1 and TRBJ1-2; no clear D gene. There are 13 residues in the CDR3. The V gene lost 3 bases and the J gene lost 4 bases, with 12 bases spanning the gap. CDR1 and CDR2 from the germline V gene are DFQATT and SNEGSKA (reference sequence). CDR3 sequence reads: CSASPWGAYGYTF. CDR3 sequence (DNA): TGCAGTGCTAGTCCCTGGGGTGCCTATGGCTACACCTTC.

The chain couples TRBV28 to TRBJ1-1; D gene uncertain. CDR3 length equals 14 residues. Germline V lookup: CDR1 MDHEN, CDR2 SYDVKM. The V and J ends lost 1 base and 4 bases respectively, with 10 bases between them. CDR3 protein: CASSLSAGATEAFF. The CDR3 DNA follows: TGTGCCAGCAGTTTATCGGCAGGAGCCACTGAAGCTTTCTTT. Full variable domain (outside the CDR3, taken from reference TRBV28 and TRBJ1-1): DVKVTQSSRYLVKRTGEKVFLECVQDMDHENMFWYRQDPGLGLRLIYFSYDVKMKEKGDIPEGYSVSREKKERFSLILESASTNQTSMYLCASSLSAGATEAFFGQGTRLTVV.

The sample holds one count of this clone. The V gene is TRBV4-3, the J gene TRBJ1-1; 10 bases are a match to TRBD1. V lost 1 base to trimming and J lost 1 base; unmatched junction nucleotides: 6. Germline CDR1 reads LGHNA; CDR2 reads YSLEER. This CDR3 is built from 17 residues. In DNA, the CDR3 is TGCGCCAGCAGCCAAGTGCCGGGACAGGGGTGGAACACTGAAGCTTTCTTT. Protein: CASSQVPGQGWNTEAFF.

The CDR3 DNA reads as TGCAGTGCTTCCCGGGGTGAAAAACTGTTTTTT. Translating it yields CSASRGEKLFF. The chain uses TRBV20-1 and TRBJ1-4, with D hard to call. This CDR3 spans 11 amino acids. The ends were cut back, 5 bases at V and 7 bases at J, with 8 bases in the middle. Germline V gene lookup returns CDR1 DFQATT and CDR2 SNEGSKA (reference sequence).

This clone showed up just a few times. V usage is TRBV5-4 and J usage is TRBJ1-4; 7 bases fit TRBD1. The CDR3 contains 15 residues. Germline trimming cut 0 bases from V and 7 bases from J; bases unmatched to any gene: 6. Germline loops: CDR1 SGHNT, CDR2 YYREEE (reference sequence). CDR3 coding DNA: TGTGCCAGCAGCTTGGGACAGGGCGGGGGTGAAAAACTGTTTTTT. This codes for CASSLGQGGGEKLFF.

This clone was picked up a small number of times. The same CDR3 arises from other DNA sequences in this sample as well. V and J are TRBV4-3 and TRBJ1-5; unclear D gene. V was shortened by 0 bases and J by 2 bases, with 2 bases between the two germline ends. Germline CDR1 reads LGHNA; CDR2 reads YSLEER. The CDR3 runs to 13 residues. The CDR3 nucleotides read TGCGCCAGCAGCCAAGATGGCAATCAGCCCCAGCATTTT. Translated, it gives CASSQDGNQPQHF.

The chain couples TRBV4-1 to TRBJ1-1; D not resolved. From germline, CDR1 is MGHRA and CDR2 YSYEKL. This CDR3 comprises 14 residues. V was shortened by 4 bases and J by 0 bases, with 9 bases between the two germline ends. CDR3 nucleotide sequence: TGCGCCAGCAGCCTCCTCGGGCTGAACACTGAAGCTTTCTTT. It specifies CASSLLGLNTEAFF.

This clone is categorized as medium-sized. The chain uses TRBV2 and TRBJ2-5; tentatively, D is TRBD2 (5 bases). The CDR3 is 13 amino acids. The V end lost 9 bases, the J end lost 6 bases, and 17 bases lay between the germline ends. Germline values: CDR1 SNHLY, CDR2 FYNNEI. CDR3 sequence: CARDGVLRKTQYF. The CDR3 DNA reads TGTGCCAGAGACGGGGTGCTTAGAAAGACCCAGTACTTC.

The chain has TRBV13 and TRBJ1-4, with a tentative D call TRBD1 (6 bases). Germline loops: CDR1 PRHDT, CDR2 FYEKMQ (reference sequence). This CDR3 is 18 amino acids long. Deletions cut 3 bases from V and 0 bases from J, with 17 bases between. The DNA of the CDR3 is TGTGCCAGCAGCTTTGGGGCTCGGAACAGGGCAACTAATGAAAAACTGTTTTTT. It translates to CASSFGARNRATNEKLFF.

The chain links TRBV12-2 to TRBJ2-7; the table's TRBD2 call for D was not verified on the DNA. TRBV12-2 is recorded as a pseudogene. This CDR3 comprises 17 residues. CDR3 loop: CASRFQMRERTVYEQYF. As DNA, the CDR3 is TGTGCAAGTCGCTTTCAGATGCGGGAAAGAACCGTGTACGAGCAGTACTTC.

The rearrangement links TRBV2 to TRBJ1-5; 10 bases agree with TRBD1. Per the germline V gene, CDR1 is SNHLY and CDR2 is FYNNEI. V shed 4 bases and J 4 bases; nucleotides not matched to a gene: 1. The CDR3 is 14 amino acids. The CDR3 reads CASSAGQGNQPQHF. The CDR3, as DNA: TGTGCCAGCAGTGCGGGACAGGGGAATCAGCCCCAGCATTTT.

The chain joins TRBV5-1 to TRBJ2-5; TRBD2 matches at 7 bases. The V and J ends lost 0 bases and 1 base, in that order; junction bases with no gene match: 6. The CDR3 contains 16 residues. The germline V gene encodes CDR1 SGHRS and CDR2 YFSETQ. The CDR3 region is CASSLALTSRQETQYF. CDR3 bases: TGCGCCAGCAGCTTGGCCCTGACTAGCCGCCAAGAGACCCAGTACTTC. Using reference TRBV5-1 and TRBJ2-5 for the parts outside the CDR3, the full variable domain is KAGVTQTPRYLIKTRGQQVTLSCSPISGHRSVSWYQQTPGQGLQFLFEYFSETQRNKGNFPGRFSGRQFSNSRSEMNVSTLELGDSALYLCASSLALTSRQETQYFGPGTRLLVL.

J is TRBJ1-5 and V is TRBV6-5, with D tentatively TRBD1 (5 bases). Between the trimmed V and J ends, which lost 4 bases and 8 bases, there was a span of 18 bases. The germline V gene encodes CDR1 MNHEY and CDR2 SVGAGI. This CDR3 has 15 amino acids. CDR3 bases: TGTGCCAGCAGTTCTCGTGCGAGGGGTCGGGAGCCCCAGCATTTT. The encoded protein is CASSSRARGREPQHF.

This sequence joins TRBV11-3 and TRBJ2-5; perhaps D is TRBD1 or TRBD2 (5 bases each). V was cut by 6 bases and J by 7 bases, with 18 bases left in between. The CDR3 is 14 amino acids. In germline, CDR1 is SGHNT, CDR2 YENEEA. CDR3 residues: CASSSGPSKATQYF. DNA for the CDR3: TGTGCCAGCAGTTCGGGACCCTCGAAGGCGACCCAGTACTTC.

This clone was seen just once. The J gene is TRBJ1-2, the V gene TRBV28, with TRBD1 identical over 7 bases. V dropped 2 bases and J dropped 3; count of bases not matched to a gene: 0. Per germline, CDR1 MDHEN and CDR2 SYDVKM. The CDR3 is 13 amino acids. This chain's CDR3 is CASSLQGDYGYTF. In DNA, the CDR3 is TGTGCCAGCAGTTTACAGGGGGACTATGGCTACACCTTC.

The chain combines TRBV10-2 with TRBJ1-1; 8 nucleotides agree with TRBD1. J gave up 5 bases and V 4 bases, and 3 bases lay outside the gene matches. CDR3 length: 13 amino acids. Per germline, CDR1 WSHSY and CDR2 SAAADI. The CDR3 bases are TGCGCCAGCAGTGTAACAGGGGGAACTGAAGCTTTCTTT. Residues: CASSVTGGTEAFF.

The sample holds one count of this clone. The chain carries TRBV5-6 and TRBJ1-2; D not resolved. CDR3 length: 15 residues. The germline gives CDR1 SGHDT, CDR2 YYEEEE. The V end lost 1 base, the J end lost 3 bases, and 13 bases lay between the germline ends. The DNA of the CDR3 is TGTGCCAGCAGCTTGTCGGCAGGAGTCCACTATGGCTACACCTTC. Translated: CASSLSAGVHYGYTF.

This clone was detected once. The chain joins TRBV7-9 to TRBJ2-7; possibly TRBD1 for D (6 bases). The V and J ends lost 8 bases and 0 bases respectively, with 11 bases between them. Germline lookup yields CDR1 SEHNR and CDR2 FQNEAQ (reference sequence). This CDR3 is 13 amino acids long. This CDR3 is CASGDTSSYEQYF. The CDR3 DNA reads TGTGCCAGCGGGGACACGAGCTCCTACGAGCAGTACTTC.

The rearrangement uses TRBV4-3 and TRBJ2-7; no definite D call. The CDR3 runs to 14 residues. V was trimmed by 3 bases and J by 1 base, leaving 10 bases between them. Germline V gives CDR1 LGHNA, CDR2 YSLEER. The CDR3 bases are TGCGCCAGCAGCCAGTGGCTTGCGTCCTACGAGCAGTACTTC. Translated: CASSQWLASYEQYF.

The J gene is TRBJ1-2, the V gene TRBV11-2; tentative D call: TRBD1 (6 bases). Germline CDR1 SGHAT, CDR2 FQNNGV. The CDR3 contains 13 residues. V gave up 5 bases and J gave up 2 bases, with 9 bases separating them. Written as DNA, the CDR3 is TGTGCCAGCAGCGAAGGGGGAAACTATGGCTACACCTTC. The encoded protein is CASSEGGNYGYTF.

The chain uses TRBV25-1 and TRBJ2-5; TRBD2 might be the D (5 bases). Germline V CDR1 and CDR2: MGHDK, SYGVNS. The V and J ends lost 6 bases and 0 bases respectively, with 14 bases between them. The CDR3 consists of 15 residues. The DNA for the CDR3 is TGTGCCAGCAGCGGGCCCACTAGAGACCAAGAGACCCAGTACTTC. Its translation: CASSGPTRDQETQYF. Based on the CDR3 plus reference TRBV25-1 and TRBJ2-5, the full variable domain is EADIYQTPRYLVIGTGKKITLECSQTMGHDKMYWYQQDPGMELHLIHYSYGVNSTEKGDLSSESTVSRIRTEHFPLTLESARPSHTSQYLCASSGPTRDQETQYFGPGTRLLVL.

This clone was found once. This sequence joins TRBV9 and TRBJ2-1; TRBD2 aligns across 8 bases. J gave up 3 bases and V 0 bases, and 2 bases lay outside the gene matches. The germline gives CDR1 SGDLS, CDR2 YYNGEE. This CDR3 is built from 15 residues. The CDR3 loop is CASSVGSGDYNEQFF. The CDR3 region has the DNA TGTGCCAGCAGCGTAGGTAGCGGGGACTACAATGAGCAGTTCTTC.

The J gene is TRBJ2-5, the V gene TRBV3-1 (or the pseudogene TRBV3-2); maybe TRBD1 (5 bases). CDR3 length: 16 amino acids. Germline-derived CDR1 and CDR2 are LGHDT and YNNKEL (reference sequence). V was shortened by 4 bases and J by 3 bases, with 18 bases between the two germline ends. The DNA of the CDR3 is TGTGCCAGCAGCCGAGAATGGACAATGAGGAAAGAGACCCAGTACTTC. This codes for CASSREWTMRKETQYF.

This clone was seen more than once but under ten times. The rearrangement joins TRBV27 to TRBJ1-2; no clear D. Trimming left V 5 bases short and J 2 bases short, with 9 bases between. The CDR3 spans 13 residues. Germline V gives CDR1 MNHEY, CDR2 SMNVEV (reference sequence). CDR3: CASSPLGNYGYTF. The CDR3 DNA reads as TGTGCCAGCAGTCCCCTAGGGAACTATGGCTACACCTTC.

CDR3 sequence (DNA): TGTGCCAGTAGTATAACGCAGGGTAGGCATGGCTACACCTTC. Its protein product is CASSITQGRHGYTF. The chain uses TRBV19 and TRBJ1-2, with a weak D call TRBD1 (5 bases). From germline, CDR1 is LNHDA and CDR2 SQIVND (reference sequence). Trimming cost V 2 bases and J 6 bases, with 13 bases left between them. The CDR3 contains 14 residues.

The rearrangement uses TRBV7-2 and TRBJ1-1; weak D call: TRBD1 (5 bases). Trimming removed 1 base at V and 1 base at J, with 7 bases between. The CDR3 runs 14 residues. Germline-derived CDR1 and CDR2 are SGHTA and FQGNSA. The CDR3 DNA reads TGTGCCAGCAGCTTAGTTGGACAGAACACTGAAGCTTTCTTT. Its protein is CASSLVGQNTEAFF.